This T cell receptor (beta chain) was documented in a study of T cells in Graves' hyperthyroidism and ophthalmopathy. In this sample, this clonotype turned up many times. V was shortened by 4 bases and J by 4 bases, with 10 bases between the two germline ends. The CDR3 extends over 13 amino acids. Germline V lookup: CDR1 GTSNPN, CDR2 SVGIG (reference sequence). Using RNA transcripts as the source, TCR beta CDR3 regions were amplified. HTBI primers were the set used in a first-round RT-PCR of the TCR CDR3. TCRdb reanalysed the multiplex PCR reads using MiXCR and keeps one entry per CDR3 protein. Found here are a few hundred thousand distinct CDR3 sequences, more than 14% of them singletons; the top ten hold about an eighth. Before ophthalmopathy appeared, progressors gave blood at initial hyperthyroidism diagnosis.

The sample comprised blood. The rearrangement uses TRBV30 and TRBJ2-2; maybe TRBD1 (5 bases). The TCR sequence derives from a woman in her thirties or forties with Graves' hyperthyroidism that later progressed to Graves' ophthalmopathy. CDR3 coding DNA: TGTGCCTGGATACTTCAGGGCACCGGGGAGCTGTTTTTT. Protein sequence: CAWILQGTGELFF.